This T cell receptor beta chain derives from a study of response to subunit inactivated influenza vaccine. Whole-study findings and limits: With each seasonal influenza vaccination, the authors suggested, few new T cells are recruited.

TCRdb redid the calling of the RT-PCR reads with MiXCR, one entry per CDR3 protein. This table has 800,000 to 1,000,000 distinct CDR3 sequences, approximately 21% appearing once. This clonotype was seen a few times. Antigen unknown. Trimming cost V 3 bases and J 2 bases, with 11 bases left between them. This CDR3 is built from 14 residues. Germline loops: CDR1 SGHTA, CDR2 FQGNSA. The input for sequencing was PBMCs from blood, taken about 5 days after vaccination. The TCR comes from a man aged 45-60 years who received an inactivated influenza vaccine. The chain couples TRBV7-2 to TRBJ2-7; D gene uncertain. For the CDR3, the DNA is TGTGCCAGCAGCTTTCAAGGGTCCACCTACGAGCAGTACTTC. This sequence encodes CASSFQGSTYEQYF.